What follows describes a single T cell receptor (beta chain). The antigen is unknown. In germline, CDR1 is MNHEY, CDR2 SMNVEV (reference sequence). The CDR3 totals 13 residues. The data were obtained in a study of cytomegalovirus exposure and HLA in healthy donors. Study results and caveats: Donors were assumed by presence/absence analyses to have roughly uniform sequencing depth. Immune exposure was documented only through CMV serostatus. According to a later analysis, donors in an Asian-associated ancestry cluster reportedly had fewer N-insertions than the roughly 640-donor mean.

As for the donors, each was a healthy bone marrow donor. The PCR was carried out with 60 Vbeta primers and 13 Jbeta primers. Repertoires were generated with immunoSEQ multiplex PCR, while TCRdb's copy carries only in-frame clones and drops some. There are roughly 170,000 clones in the sample; over 60% occur only once, and roughly 0.76% lies in the top ten. The clonotype comes from a female donor in good health and CMV-seronegative. The V gene is TRBV27, the J gene TRBJ2-7, with D perhaps TRBD1 (5 bases). Specimen: PBMCs. The CDR3 reads CATQAAGAWEQYF. CDR3 nucleotides: TGTGCAACACAGGCGGCTGGGGCATGGGAGCAGTACTTC.